The present T cell receptor beta chain was sequenced within a study of blood T cell repertoires in COVID-19 (dated by TCRdb to the early 2020s). For the wider study: Samples from collaborators originated in the United States, Italy and Spain and spanned both the acute and convalescent phases of COVID-19. The prospective study material was composed of cDNA or gDNA derived from T cells, B-cell-depleted T cells, or PBMCs. The dataset comprised deeply sampled blood TCRbeta repertoires from subjects exposed to, actively infected with, or recovered from COVID-19. The repertoires were made available in a free public database intended to serve as a resource for research on the immune response to SARS-CoV-2. Samples came from the ongoing ImmuneRACE study (first 160 participants) plus 1,254 subjects from 6 global collaborators. Nearly every sample came with metadata listing a de-identified subject ID, COVID-19 status, age in years and sex. HLA class I and class II types, where available, came from metadata supplied by the sample provider rather than from assay-based typing. Summary of the overall study and its limitations: The amount of clinical and demographic metadata varied by source and participant and was provided uncurated.

V loses 3 bases at its end and J loses 4 bases; junction bases beyond the gene matches: 12. In the germline V gene, CDR1 corresponds to SGHDT and CDR2 to YYEEEE. From cysteine to phenylalanine, the CDR3 is 18 amino acids long. CDR3 DNA is the only sequence kept; it has 54 bases, read in frame from the first base. Regarding this clone: Its antigen specificity is not known. Qualities for individual bases were not recorded, and no much larger clone is one base off.

Whole blood was collected in K2EDTA tubes by collaborating institutions according to the institutions' own protocols. For TCRbeta analysis, collaborator samples were shipped as frozen whole blood, as isolated PBMCs, or as DNA extracted from either sample type. TCRbeta CDR3 regions were amplified from genomic DNA using the immunoSEQ Assay, a bias-controlled multiplex PCR. The paper's data handling went like this. The number of nucleated cells in each sample was estimated by amplification of reference gene primers within the assay. Sequence reads were collapsed and filtered to measure the absolute abundance of every unique TCRbeta CDR3 rearrangement. For each sample, productive Simpson clonality was calculated as the square root of Simpson's diversity index across productive rearrangements. What TCRdb holds here is the immuneACCESS table cut down to in-frame rearrangements. Part of the clones is not present; checked against another copy, under half of the missing clones reflect an unresolved V gene, and the others are unexplained. Clone size and V and J calls were adopted from that table, with D and trimming inferred from the DNA. Recorded for this sample are 290,000 or so clones; roughly 85% of them occurred a single time. The top ten clonotypes cover roughly 5% of the sample.

The sequenced material came from peripheral blood. Rearrangement joined TRBV5-6 to TRBJ2-1, and TRBD2 matches 11 of the central bases. The TCR originated in a man between 45 and 60 years old with active or convalescent COVID-19. The nucleotide sequence reads as follows: TGTGCCAGCAGCTCCCCAACGGCTAGCGGGAGGAAATACAATGAGCAGTTCTTC. This encodes CASSSPTASGRKYNEQFF. Outside the CDR3, residues come from the reference TRBV5-6 and TRBJ2-1 proteins, so the full variable domain is: DAGVTQSPTHLIKTRGQQVTLRCSPKSGHDTVSWYQQALGQGPQFIFQYYEEEERQRGNFPDRFSGHQFPNYSSELNVNALLLGDSALYLCASSSPTASGRKYNEQFFGPGTRLTVL.